One and the same sample provided the 26 T cell receptor beta chains below, sequenced in a study of blood T cells in healthy people across ages. Using a J-beta primer mix together with a sample-barcoded 5' primer, a second PCR was run for roughly 6 to 11 cycles. MiXCR, run by TCRdb on the 5' RACE reads, gives a single entry per CDR3 protein. The table records about 830,000 distinct CDR3 sequences, about three fifths of them present only once. The sequenced sample was blood. The receptors stem from a man in his thirties or forties in good health.

In its sample, this clonotype was seen a few times. V usage is TRBV10-3 and J usage is TRBJ2-1, with a tentative D call TRBD1 (5 bases). The CDR3 sequence is 14 residues long. Trimming took off 2 bases at V and 7 bases at J, with 12 bases between the two ends. Germline CDR1 is ENHRY and CDR2 is SYGVKD. This CDR3 reads CAISEGRVVNEQFF. In nucleotides, the CDR3 is TGTGCCATCAGTGAGGGCAGGGTGGTGAATGAGCAGTTCTTC.

This clonotype was seen a handful of times. The gene calls are TRBV24-1 and TRBJ2-3, with 7 nucleotides matching TRBD1. Germline CDR1 KGHDR, CDR2 SFDVKD. V was clipped by 3 bases and J by 5 bases; unmatched bases: 7. The CDR3 is 15 amino acids. The CDR3 spells CATSDAAGGQDTQYF. CDR3 DNA: TGTGCCACCAGTGATGCGGCAGGGGGTCAAGATACGCAGTATTTT.

Note on this clonotype: Germline and junction disagree at one end, which may indicate a read error. The chain joins TRBV15 to TRBJ1-5; D is uncertain. The germline gives CDR1 LNHNV, CDR2 YYDKDF (reference sequence). This CDR3 is built from 12 residues. The DNA for the CDR3 is TGTGCCGCCAGCAGAGCAGATCAGCCCCAGCATTTT. Its translation is CAASRADQPQHF. Supplemented by reference TRBV15 and TRBJ1-5, the full variable domain reads DAMVIQNPRYQVTQFGKPVTLSCSQTLNHNVMYWYQQKSSQAPKLLFHYYDKDFNNEADTPDNFQSRRPNTSFCFLDIRSPGLGDTAMYLCAASRADQPQHFGDGTRLSIL.

The chain combines TRBV28 with TRBJ2-1, with D possibly being TRBD1 or TRBD2 (6 bases each). Germline values: CDR1 MDHEN, CDR2 SYDVKM. V was clipped by 4 bases and J by 3 bases, with 25 bases between them. This CDR3 is built from 19 residues. The CDR3 sequence: CASSSFWSRGAVVYNEQFF. DNA for the CDR3: TGTGCCAGCAGTTCCTTTTGGTCTAGGGGGGCGGTAGTCTACAATGAGCAGTTCTTC.

A single count supports this clonotype. The chain recombines TRBV20-1 with TRBJ2-3; D is unclear. Deletions cut 5 bases from V and 3 bases from J, with 9 bases between. CDR3 size: 12 residues. Germline V gene data show CDR1 as DFQATT and CDR2 as SNEGSKA (reference sequence). The CDR3 is CSASEPTDTQYF. The CDR3 nucleotides read TGCAGTGCTTCGGAACCTACAGATACGCAGTATTTT.

Only a few counts were recorded for this clonotype. The rearrangement joins TRBV29-1 to TRBJ2-7; D may be TRBD1 or TRBD2 (5 bases each). The V end lost 4 bases, the J end lost 5 bases, and 18 bases lay between the germline ends. Germline CDR1 SQVTM, CDR2 ANQGSEA. The CDR3 contains 14 residues. CDR3 in amino acids: CSVAPGAGRDEQYF. Written as DNA, the CDR3 is TGCAGCGTTGCCCCCGGGGCAGGGAGAGACGAGCAGTACTTC.

The V call is TRBV12-3 or TRBV12-4, the J call TRBJ2-3, with 9 positions matching TRBD2. The length of the CDR3 is 15 residues. With V trimmed by 5 bases and J by 6 bases, 9 bases remained unmatched. In DNA form, the CDR3 reads TGTGCCAGCAGTCCGACTAGCGGAGGGACGGATACGCAGTATTTT. Translating it yields CASSPTSGGTDTQYF.

Only a few counts were recorded for this clonotype. V is TRBV7-2 and J is TRBJ2-3; D is ambiguous. Germline V gene data show CDR1 as SGHTA and CDR2 as FQGNSA. Deletions cut 4 bases from V and 7 bases from J, with 12 bases between. The CDR3 has 13 residues. The CDR3 nucleotides are TGTGCCAGCAGCTCCAGTGCTTCGAATACGCAGTATTTT. Protein sequence: CASSSSASNTQYF.

The chain joins TRBV14 to TRBJ2-1; TRBD2 is a possible D gene (5 bases). Germline V gene data show CDR1 as SGHDN and CDR2 as FVKESK. The CDR3 length is 13 residues. The V gene lost 7 bases and the J gene lost 12 bases, with 19 bases spanning the gap. The CDR3 nucleotides are TGTGCCAGCAATTCTTTGGGTCCAGAGGGGCAGTTCTTC. Its translation: CASNSLGPEGQFF. The whole variable domain, filled in from reference TRBV14 and TRBJ2-1, reads EAGVTQFPSHSVIEKGQTVTLRCDPISGHDNLYWYRRVMGKEIKFLLHFVKESKQDESGMPNNRFLAERTGGTYSTLKVQPAELEDSGVYFCASNSLGPEGQFFGPGTRLTVL.

This clonotype was seen a few times. The V and J genes are TRBV10-3 and TRBJ2-5, with 11 bases that match TRBD1. In germline, CDR1 is ENHRY, CDR2 SYGVKD. The CDR3 consists of 14 residues. V shed 4 bases and J 4 bases; nucleotides not matched to a gene: 2. The CDR3, as DNA: TGTGCCATCAGTGGCGGGACAGGGGGAGAGACCCAGTACTTC. Its protein product is CAISGGTGGETQYF.

This clonotype was recorded only once. The rearrangement links TRBV29-1 to TRBJ2-7; the D is unclear. This CDR3 spans 15 amino acids. V dropped 1 base and J dropped 3 bases, with 16 bases sitting between them. Germline V gene lookup returns CDR1 SQVTM and CDR2 ANQGSEA. Here the CDR3 DNA reads TGCAGCGTTGAAGCTCAGGTTTCGGCAGGCTACGAGCAGTACTTC. It is translated as CSVEAQVSAGYEQYF.

This clonotype showed up just a few times. The chain uses TRBV6-2 or TRBV6-3 and TRBJ2-1; 10 bases line up with TRBD2. CDR3 length equals 14 residues. After removal of 8 bases from V and 6 bases from J, the junction contained 7 bases not matched to a gene. Germline V gene sequence: CDR1 MNHEY, CDR2 SVGEGT. CDR3 loop: CASYGTSVINEQFF. CDR3 DNA: TGTGCCAGCTATGGGACTAGCGTTATCAATGAGCAGTTCTTC.

The genes are TRBV9 and TRBJ2-3; 9 bases agree with TRBD2. V lost 1 base, J lost 3 bases, and 9 bases stayed unmatched. The CDR3 runs 17 residues. CDR1 and CDR2 from the germline V gene are SGDLS and YYNGEE. The CDR3 DNA is TGTGCCAGCAGCGTACCGCGGGAGGGCCGAGTGACAGATACGCAGTATTTT. It codes for CASSVPREGRVTDTQYF.

V is TRBV28 and J is TRBJ2-7; TRBD2 matches at 9 bases. The CDR3 is 16 amino acids. Germline values: CDR1 MDHEN, CDR2 SYDVKM. The trim removed 5 bases at V and 0 bases at J, leaving 8 bases unmatched. This chain's CDR3 is CASSPPQREVSYEQYF. CDR3 sequence (DNA): TGTGCCAGCAGTCCGCCCCAGCGGGAGGTCTCCTACGAGCAGTACTTC.

The CDR3 nucleotides are TGTGCCAGCAGCCCCCGGGGTAGCGGGTTTGCAGATACGCAGTATTTT. This translates into CASSPRGSGFADTQYF. J is TRBJ2-3 and V is TRBV12-3 or TRBV12-4; 7 positions match TRBD2. This CDR3 is 16 amino acids long. J was trimmed by 4 bases and V by 6 bases; bases with no gene match: 13.

This clonotype has a handful of counts. The V gene is TRBV9, the J gene TRBJ1-6; 7 positions match TRBD1. Germline CDR1 is SGDLS and CDR2 is YYNGEE. This CDR3 has 14 residues. Unmatched junction bases numbered 11, after V lost 4 bases and J lost 13 bases. CDR3 region: CASSPGDNRGPLHF. The DNA of the CDR3 is TGTGCCAGCAGCCCGGGGGACAACAGGGGCCCCCTCCACTTT.

The chain recombines TRBV12-3 or TRBV12-4 with TRBJ2-1; D remains ambiguous. The length of the CDR3 is 14 residues. With 7 bases removed from V and 2 bases from J, the gap between germline ends came to 12 bases. The CDR3 region is CASNSYQAYNEQFF. As DNA, the CDR3 is TGTGCCAGCAACTCGTACCAGGCCTACAATGAGCAGTTCTTC.

This clonotype appeared a few times. The rearrangement joins TRBV4-2 to TRBJ1-5, with D possibly matching TRBD1 (5 bases). CDR3 length: 18 amino acids. CDR1 LGHNA and CDR2 YNFKEQ come from the germline V gene. Trimming removed 0 bases at V and 3 bases at J, with 18 bases between. CDR3 DNA sequence: TGTGCCAGCAGCCAAGAGGCCGGGCAGGGAGCTTCCAATCAGCCCCAGCATTTT. This translates into CASSQEAGQGASNQPQHF.

The rearrangement joins TRBV10-3 to TRBJ2-4, with D maybe TRBD2 (6 bases). The end of the DNA is better explained by TRBJ2-7, so the J call may be wrong. The germline V gene encodes CDR1 ENHRY and CDR2 SYGVKD. The CDR3 is 16 amino acids. For the CDR3, the DNA is TGTGCCATCAGTGAGTGGGGCGGGAAACCCTATTACGAGCAGTACTTC. Residues: CAISEWGGKPYYEQYF.

The table lists this clonotype with a few counts. The chain couples TRBV9 to TRBJ2-5, with TRBD2 identical over 11 bases. Trimming cost V 3 bases and J 3 bases; bases outside gene matches: 4. Germline CDR1 SGDLS, CDR2 YYNGEE. The CDR3 is made up of 15 amino acids. The CDR3 coding sequence is TGTGCCAGCAGCGCGGGACTAGCGGCTAAAGAGACCCAGTACTTC. This sequence encodes CASSAGLAAKETQYF.

Here the CDR3 reads CASHRTATKTQYF. The DNA of the CDR3 is TGTGCCAGCCACCGGACCGCAACGAAGACCCAGTACTTC. The chain links TRBV2 to TRBJ2-7, with D uncertain. The J call may not be correct, given that the DNA end is closer to TRBJ2-5. The CDR3 has 13 amino acids. Germline assignment: CDR1 SNHLY and CDR2 FYNNEI.

This chain connects TRBV2 to TRBJ2-1; the D gene could be TRBD1 or TRBD2 (5 bases each). The germline CDR1 and CDR2 sequences are SNHLY and FYNNEI. V dropped 6 bases and J dropped 12 bases, with 9 bases sitting between them. This CDR3 comprises 10 residues. The CDR3 protein is CASRGVGQFF. The DNA for the CDR3 is TGTGCCAGCAGGGGGGTAGGGCAGTTCTTC.

This clonotype was seen a few times. The chain recombines TRBV7-8 with TRBJ2-3; 14 bases match TRBD2. J lost 2 bases, V lost 2 bases, and 6 bases had no gene match. Germline V gives CDR1 SGHVS, CDR2 FQNEAQ. The CDR3 is 18 residues long. The CDR3 here is CASSLIGTSGRNTDTQYF. CDR3 coding DNA: TGTGCCAGCAGCTTAATTGGGACTAGCGGGAGAAACACAGATACGCAGTATTTT.

The chain employs TRBV4-1 and TRBJ2-5, with D perhaps TRBD2 (5 bases). The end of the DNA is better explained by TRBJ2-4, so the J call may be wrong. Germline-derived CDR1 and CDR2 are MGHRA and YSYEKL. The CDR3 is made up of 13 amino acids. The CDR3 nucleotides are TGCGCCAGCAGCCCTGGACTTTTAAACATTCAGTACTTC. Protein sequence: CASSPGLLNIQYF.

There are a few counts of this clonotype. V is TRBV6-6 and J is TRBJ2-7, with TRBD2 identical over 10 bases. The germline V gene has CDR1 MNHNY and CDR2 SVGAGI (reference sequence). The length of the CDR3 is 14 residues. The trim removed 5 bases at V and 5 bases at J, leaving 6 bases unmatched. Here the CDR3 reads CASSQREGHNEQYF. CDR3 sequence (DNA): TGTGCCAGCAGTCAGCGGGAGGGGCATAACGAGCAGTACTTC.

This clonotype has only a few counts. The chain links TRBV3-1 to TRBJ2-1, with D hard to call. The CDR3 covers 13 residues. In germline, CDR1 is LGHDT, CDR2 YNNKEL (reference sequence). With 5 bases removed from V and 7 bases from J, the gap between germline ends came to 12 bases. This chain's CDR3 is CASSKSNLNEQFF. Here the CDR3 DNA reads TGTGCCAGCAGCAAATCGAACCTAAATGAGCAGTTCTTC.